This T cell receptor (beta chain) was found in a study of cytomegalovirus exposure and HLA in healthy donors. This CDR3 region has 15 residues. CDR1 and CDR2 (germline): SQVTM, ANQGSEA. V was shortened by 5 bases and J by 1 base, with 17 bases between the two germline ends. This table comes from immunoSEQ multiplex PCR, and its TCRdb copy is limited to in-frame clones, with some not included. The sample holds 200,000 to 300,000 clones, 75% to 90% seen once. Sequencing input: PBMCs. The genes are TRBV29-1 and TRBJ1-1; the D is unclear. The clonotype originates from a woman in her 30s in good health and CMV-seropositive. The DNA for the CDR3 is TGCAGCGTTTCCTTTCGATATCAGGCGAACACTGAAGCTTTCTTT. Translating it yields CSVSFRYQANTEAFF.